This note documents a single TCR beta chain sequence. This record comes from a study of blood T cell repertoires in COVID-19. Study information: Samples of COVID-19 (acute and convalescent) were obtained from the United States, Italy and Spain. T cells, B-cell-depleted T cells, or PBMCs supplied cDNA or gDNA.

In the authors' workflow: How many nucleated cells were present was estimated from reference gene primer amplification. The table came from immunoSEQ multiplex PCR; TCRdb's copy has only in-frame clones and leaves some out. V and J calls plus clone size are reproduced from that table; the DNA served to infer D and trimming. Of 72,000 or so clones listed, roughly 81% are singletons. With 5 bases clipped from V and 0 bases from J, the junction kept 8 bases outside the gene matches. This CDR3 is 18 amino acids long. The germline CDR1 and CDR2 sequences are SGHVS and FQNEAQ. The sequence was obtained from a human donor in a cohort sampled during active COVID-19. The sequenced sample consisted of peripheral blood. The chain links TRBV7-8 to TRBJ2-1; 12 bases are a match to TRBD2. CDR3 nucleotide sequence: TGTGCCAGCAGCCCCTCGGGACTAGCGGGTAGCTCCTACAATGAGCAGTTCTTC. This translates into CASSPSGLAGSSYNEQFF.